This TCR beta chain comes out of a study of blood T cell repertoires in COVID-19. Study overall: Sites in the United States, Italy and Spain provided acute and convalescent COVID-19 samples.

V was cut by 4 bases and J by 0 bases, with 13 bases left in between. The CDR3 totals 16 residues. Germline V gene sequence: CDR1 MNHNY, CDR2 SVGAGI (reference sequence). The table came from immunoSEQ multiplex PCR; TCRdb's copy has only in-frame clones and leaves some out. The repertoire holds a few hundred thousand clones, with more than 85% as singletons. The clonotype comes from a man between 18 and 35 years old with active or convalescent COVID-19. This rearrangement joins TRBV6-6 to TRBJ2-1, with a tentative D call TRBD1 (5 bases). The specimen sequenced was peripheral blood. DNA of the CDR3: TGTGCCAGCAGTTCTTTTGACAGTTCCTCCTACAATGAGCAGTTCTTC. Translating it yields CASSSFDSSSYNEQFF.